The source of this TCR beta chain is a study of control samples from healthy donors and cancer patients. The CDR3 extends over 14 amino acids. Per germline, CDR1 SGHTS and CDR2 YDEGEE. The J segment lost 6 bases and the V segment lost 1 base, leaving 4 bases of the junction unmatched. Profiled with immunoSEQ multiplex PCR; TCRdb holds only in-frame clones, not every one. Here the sample spans about 95,000 clones, approximately 93% being singletons. V is TRBV5-8 and J is TRBJ2-7, with 10 bases matching TRBD1. This clonotype was sampled from a young woman in good health. Input material: blood. The CDR3 DNA reads TGTGCCAGCAGCTTGAGACAGGGGGCAAGCGAGCAGTACTTC. Amino acids: CASSLRQGASEQYF. The full variable domain, its missing parts supplied by reference TRBV5-8 and TRBJ2-7, is EAGVTQSPTHLIKTRGQQATLRCSPISGHTSVYWYQQALGLGLQFLLWYDEGEERNRGNFPPRFSGRQFPNYSSELNVNALELEDSALYLCASSLRQGASEQYFGPGTRLTVT.